This entry concerns a single T cell receptor beta chain. The use of a sample-barcoded 5' primer and a J-beta primer mix characterized a second PCR of roughly 6 to 11 cycles. TCRdb reprocessed the 5' RACE reads with MiXCR, giving one entry per CDR3 protein. The sample has almost 800,000 distinct CDR3 sequences, 55% to 75% seen once. This specimen comes from a study of blood T cells in healthy people across ages. The clonotype comes from a man aged 30-40 years in good health. Sample: blood.

Here the CDR3 DNA reads TGTGCCAGCACCTTAGCCAAAAACATTCAGTACTTC. It translates to CASTLAKNIQYF. The chain uses TRBV2 and TRBJ2-4; D is uncertain. V was cut by 7 bases and J by 0 bases, with 4 bases left in between. The CDR3 has 12 amino acids. In germline, CDR1 is SNHLY, CDR2 FYNNEI.